Each of the 15 T cell receptor beta chains below was sequenced from the same sample in a study of T cells after yellow fever vaccination. TCRdb itself ran the 5' RACE reads through MiXCR, one entry per CDR3 protein. Among 45,000 to 65,000 distinct CDR3 sequences listed, 6.6% were seen once. This material consisted of CD8+ T cells not binding an NS4B(214-222) dextramer, sorted from PBMCs, taken 45 days after the first yellow fever vaccination. Receptors originate from a man aged 18 to 35 who received the YFV17D yellow fever vaccine.

This chain joins TRBV7-3 and TRBJ2-7, with 11 bases aligning to TRBD2. This CDR3 comprises 16 residues. The germline V gene encodes CDR1 SGHTA and CDR2 FQGTGA. With V trimmed by 8 bases and J by 0 bases, 9 bases remained unmatched. The CDR3, as DNA: TGTGCCAGCGGACCTTTAGCGGGGGGGAACTCCTACGAGCAGTACGTC. As protein: CASGPLAGGNSYEQYV.

This clonotype was recorded once. This sequence may be a read error, since a much larger clone differs from it by one base. This chain joins TRBV6-2 or TRBV6-3 and TRBJ2-1, with TRBD2 identical over 12 bases. Germline V gives CDR1 MNHEY, CDR2 SVGEGT. The CDR3 spans 13 residues. In nucleotides, the CDR3 is TGTACCAGCAGCTTCGGACTAGCGGGGGAGCAGTTCTTC. Protein sequence: CTSSFGLAGEQFF.

This chain uses TRBV23-1 with TRBJ2-1; the D gene is possibly TRBD2 (7 bases). TRBV23-1 is identified as an open reading frame with a role that is uncertain. The CDR3 loop spans 14 amino acids. V was shortened by 8 bases and J by 7 bases, with 18 bases between the two germline ends. CDR3 nucleotide sequence: TGCGCCAGCCCCCGAGGGGGGGGATGGAATGAGCAGTTCTTC. Translating it yields CASPRGGGWNEQFF.

This clonotype was seen ten or more times. The gene calls are TRBV12-3 or TRBV12-4 and TRBJ2-7; D could derive from TRBD1 or TRBD2 (6 bases each). V lost 3 bases and J lost 2, with 11 bases in between. The CDR3 is made up of 14 amino acids. The CDR3: CASSFAGEAYEQYF. The CDR3 nucleotides are TGTGCCAGCAGTTTTGCAGGGGAGGCCTACGAGCAGTACTTC.

The chain uses TRBV9 and TRBJ1-5, with D unresolved. Trimming took off 3 bases at V and 3 bases at J, with 10 bases between the two ends. In germline, CDR1 is SGDLS, CDR2 YYNGEE. This CDR3 comprises 14 residues. The chain's CDR3 is CASSASGLNQPQHF. In nucleotides, the CDR3 is TGTGCCAGCAGCGCCTCGGGCCTCAATCAGCCCCAGCATTTT.

This clonotype was observed at least ten times. This chain uses TRBV12-3 or TRBV12-4 with TRBJ2-3; a weak D match, TRBD2 (5 bases). CDR3 size: 13 residues. The ends were cut back, 7 bases at V and 2 bases at J, with 10 bases in the middle. The CDR3, as DNA: TGTGCCAGCAAGCTAGCTTACACAGATACGCAGTATTTT. Translating it yields CASKLAYTDTQYF.

The chain uses TRBV24-1 and TRBJ2-1, with D possibly being TRBD1 (5 bases). CDR1 KGHDR and CDR2 SFDVKD come from the germline V gene. The length of the CDR3 is 13 residues. The V end was cut by 1 base, the J end by 6 bases, with 6 bases between. The CDR3 DNA reads as TGTGCCACCAGTGATTTCCAGGGCAATGAGCAGTTCTTC. Translated: CATSDFQGNEQFF.

The chain is built from TRBV12-5 and TRBJ1-2; D is unresolved. The germline gives CDR1 LGHNT, CDR2 FRNRAP. The ends were cut back, 3 bases at V and 4 bases at J, with 9 bases in the middle. This CDR3 spans 13 amino acids. CDR3 coding DNA: TGTGCTAGTGGTTTCTGGTGGGGCTATGGCTACACCTTC. Its protein product is CASGFWWGYGYTF.

This clonotype was detected a few times. The J gene is TRBJ2-3, the V gene TRBV28; D uncertain. V was shortened by 5 bases and J by 1 base, with 13 bases between the two germline ends. From germline, CDR1 is MDHEN and CDR2 SYDVKM. This CDR3 contains 15 residues. CDR3 nucleotide sequence: TGTGCCAGCAGTGCACGGGCCCCCGGCACAGATACGCAGTATTTT. This sequence encodes CASSARAPGTDTQYF.

This clonotype was recorded a few times. The chain couples TRBV12-3 or TRBV12-4 to TRBJ2-1, with D perhaps TRBD1 (6 bases). The CDR3 consists of 15 residues. Trimming took off 6 bases at V and 5 bases at J, with 17 bases between the two ends. The CDR3: CASRHLDRVNNEQFF. The CDR3 nucleotides are TGTGCCAGCAGGCACTTGGACAGAGTTAACAATGAGCAGTTCTTC.

This clonotype was detected many times. The chain is built from TRBV6-1 and TRBJ2-3, with D perhaps matching TRBD2 (6 bases). Germline V lookup: CDR1 MNHNS, CDR2 SASEGT. Between the trimmed V and J ends, which lost 6 bases and 3 bases, there was a span of 19 bases. The CDR3 length is 16 residues. The CDR3 sequence is CASRSRGRILTDTQYF. CDR3 DNA: TGTGCCAGCAGATCCCGGGGGAGGATTCTGACAGATACGCAGTATTTT.

J is TRBJ2-2 and V is TRBV29-1; no reliable D call. V was cut by 5 bases and J by 0 bases, with 7 bases left in between. This CDR3 spans 13 amino acids. Germline V gene lookup returns CDR1 SQVTM and CDR2 ANQGSEA. The CDR3 nucleotides read TGCAGCGTTATGACACCGAACACCGGGGAGCTGTTTTTT. The encoded protein is CSVMTPNTGELFF.

The gene calls are TRBV5-1 and TRBJ1-2; perhaps TRBD1 as D (6 bases). V lost 2 bases, J lost 6 bases, and 14 bases lay in between. The CDR3 runs to 14 residues. Germline V gene data show CDR1 as SGHRS and CDR2 as YFSETQ. This chain's CDR3 is CASSFYSGHDGYTF. CDR3 in DNA: TGCGCCAGCAGCTTTTACTCGGGACACGATGGCTACACCTTC.

This chain uses TRBV5-6 with TRBJ2-3; 7 bases align to TRBD1. Per germline, CDR1 SGHDT and CDR2 YYEEEE. V lost 1 base, J lost 2 bases, and 7 bases stayed unmatched. The CDR3 covers 16 residues. This CDR3 is CASSLLGTAVTDTQYF. As DNA, the CDR3 is TGTGCCAGCAGCTTGCTAGGGACAGCCGTCACAGATACGCAGTATTTT.

Details on this clonotype: Relative to the germline gene, one junction end is altered; a read error may explain this. The chain recombines TRBV11-2 with TRBJ2-2, with 8 positions matching TRBD1. The CDR3 runs 16 residues. In germline, CDR1 is SGHAT, CDR2 FQNNGV. This CDR3 is CVSSSTTGVNVGELFF. In nucleotides, the CDR3 is TGTGTCAGCAGCTCAACGACAGGGGTCAACGTCGGGGAGCTGTTTTTT.